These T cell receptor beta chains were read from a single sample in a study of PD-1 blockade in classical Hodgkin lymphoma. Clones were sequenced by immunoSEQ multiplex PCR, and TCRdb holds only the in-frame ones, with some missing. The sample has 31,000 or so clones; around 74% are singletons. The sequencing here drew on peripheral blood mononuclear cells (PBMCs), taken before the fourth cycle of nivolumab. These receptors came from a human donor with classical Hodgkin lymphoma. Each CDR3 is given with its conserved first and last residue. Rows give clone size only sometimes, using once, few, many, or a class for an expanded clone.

CDR3 protein: CAWSADGETQYF
V gene: TRBV30
clone size: -

CDR3 protein: CASSTAGGGNQPQHF
V gene: TRBV19
clone size: -

CDR3 protein: CASGSPGTGRVDTGELFF
V gene: TRBV12-5
clone size: once

CDR3 protein: CASSQDRSGTYRRGYTF
V gene: TRBV5-8
clone size: -

CDR3 protein: CASSLLPGASNQPQHF
V gene: TRBV28
clone size: few

CDR3 protein: CASSLSVSGYGYTF
V gene: TRBV27
clone size: once

CDR3 protein: CASSLGLAGTDYTQYF
V gene: TRBV7-9
clone size: -

CDR3 protein: CASRRASGNEQYF
V gene: TRBV5-5
clone size: -

CDR3 protein: CAISESATYRGGYGYTF
V gene: TRBV10-3
clone size: once

CDR3 protein: CASSVWQGNEQYF
V gene: TRBV2
clone size: -

CDR3 protein: CASSYSMGSYEQYF
V gene: TRBV6-5
clone size: once

CDR3 protein: CASTNTDTQYF
V gene: TRBV5-1
clone size: -

CDR3 protein: CASSPTFGGDTEAFF
V gene: TRBV18
clone size: -

CDR3 protein: CASSPDRGLSQAFF
V gene: TRBV18
clone size: -

CDR3 protein: CASSQMRGALNTNEKLFF
V gene: TRBV7-9
clone size: -

CDR3 protein: CSGGGTLANYGYTF
V gene: TRBV29-1
clone size: -

CDR3 protein: CASSYWGRVWAQHF
V gene: TRBV5-6
clone size: once

CDR3 protein: CASSHTRATNEKLFF
V gene: TRBV4-1
clone size: -

CDR3 protein: CATSRDETSVWEFF
V gene: TRBV15
clone size: -

CDR3 protein: CASSPLTGTGGIYEQYF
V gene: TRBV27
clone size: -

CDR3 protein: CASSVSGQGFATQYF
V gene: TRBV28
clone size: -

CDR3 protein: CASSWTSRNALYNEQFF
V gene: TRBV13
clone size: few

CDR3 protein: CASSFPLEQAYNEQFF
V gene: TRBV28
clone size: -

CDR3 protein: CASSPPGLAGGGTGELFF
V gene: TRBV5-6
clone size: few

CDR3 protein: CASAAYTEEAFF
V gene: TRBV7-9
clone size: -

CDR3 protein: CASSMRLLGTGGTGELFF
V gene: TRBV19
clone size: -

CDR3 protein: CASGETENTEAFF
V gene: TRBV10-2
clone size: medium-sized

CDR3 protein: CASSYPLMSNQPQHF
V gene: TRBV6-7
clone size: -

CDR3 protein: CASSYPMGQGVETQYF
V gene: TRBV28
clone size: -

CDR3 protein: CASSLFDTSYTEAFF
V gene: TRBV28
clone size: few

CDR3 protein: CASSPRDRIIVQETQYF
V gene: TRBV7-9
clone size: -

CDR3 protein: CSARDFTLHF
V gene: TRBV20-1
clone size: -

CDR3 protein: CASSQDRVSTDTQYF
V gene: TRBV4-2
clone size: -

CDR3 protein: CASSFELLQGGAFF
V gene: TRBV5-1
clone size: -

CDR3 protein: CASSGAGDGYNEQFF
V gene: TRBV2
clone size: few

CDR3 protein: CATGEVSTDTQYF
V gene: TRBV28
clone size: -

CDR3 protein: CASSLGPVSYEQYF
V gene: TRBV5-1
clone size: -

CDR3 protein: CSVTAAGVGQPQHF
V gene: TRBV29-1
clone size: -

CDR3 protein: CASSPNPGQGGHYGYTF
V gene: TRBV5-8
clone size: -

CDR3 protein: CASSSTWTGGLVGRGNTGELFF
V gene: TRBV13
clone size: -

CDR3 protein: CASSPTTLDTEAFF
V gene: TRBV7-7
clone size: -

CDR3 protein: CASSSLLDSYNEQFF
V gene: TRBV7-2
clone size: -

CDR3 protein: CASSYSAGGQYF
V gene: TRBV6-5
clone size: few

CDR3 protein: CASSWHAYEQYF
V gene: TRBV7-3
clone size: -

CDR3 protein: CASSYVTTGKETQYF
V gene: TRBV7-6
clone size: -

CDR3 protein: CAVRPQGSHEQYF
V gene: TRBV19
clone size: -

CDR3 protein: CASSETVLLTDTQYF
V gene: TRBV2
clone size: few

CDR3 protein: CASWTGATTGELFF
V gene: TRBV19
clone size: -

CDR3 protein: CASSLAPGPTYEQYF
V gene: TRBV7-3
clone size: -

CDR3 protein: CASSAGYEQYF
V gene: TRBV2
clone size: -

CDR3 protein: CASSSELERYTDTQYF
V gene: TRBV28
clone size: -

CDR3 protein: CASGFGWTDGEKLFF
V gene: TRBV28
clone size: -

CDR3 protein: CASSSWTSYEQYF
V gene: TRBV5-4
clone size: -

CDR3 protein: CASSELRTSSYNEQFF
V gene: TRBV6-1
clone size: once

CDR3 protein: CASSLGNTGAGELFF
V gene: TRBV7-2
clone size: -

CDR3 protein: CASSYGLGEAFF
V gene: TRBV6-5
clone size: -

CDR3 protein: CASSFVFNNEQFF
V gene: TRBV28
clone size: -

CDR3 protein: CASSFGDRDRGQGYTF
V gene: TRBV5-4
clone size: once

CDR3 protein: CASSLQGGANTGELFF
V gene: TRBV7-9
clone size: -